Reported below is one T cell receptor beta chain. Its antigen is unidentified. Per germline, CDR1 SGHRS and CDR2 YFSETQ. The V end lost 3 bases, the J end lost 4 bases, and 10 bases lay between the germline ends. The CDR3 is 14 amino acids. This record comes from a study of T cell responses to AZD1222 COVID-19 vaccine. The repertoire was sequenced with immunoSEQ multiplex PCR; TCRdb's copy has only in-frame clones and lacks some. The sample contains 110,000 to 150,000 clones, 80% to 90% of which appear only once. Study-wide results and limits: Rises in breadth and depth of Spike-specific TCRs came after two AZD1222 doses. Repertoire sampling was restricted to post-peak T cell response timepoints. Donor demographics were predominantly white British with a female majority; clonal diversity may be underestimated.

This sequence joins TRBV5-1 and TRBJ2-2; D gene ambiguous. This clonotype originated in an adult in good health. This material consisted of peripheral blood, taken on day 0 of AZD1222 vaccination. The CDR3 loop is CASSSRTATGELFF. The CDR3 DNA is TGCGCCAGCAGCTCTAGGACGGCCACCGGGGAGCTGTTTTTT.